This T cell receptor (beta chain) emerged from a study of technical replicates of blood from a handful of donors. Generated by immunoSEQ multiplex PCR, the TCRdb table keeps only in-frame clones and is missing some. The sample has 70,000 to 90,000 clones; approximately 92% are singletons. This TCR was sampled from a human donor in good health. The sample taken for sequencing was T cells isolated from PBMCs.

CDR3 in amino acids: CASSEFGGEGNEQFF. In DNA form, the CDR3 reads TGCGCCAGCAGTGAGTTCGGTGGGGAGGGAAATGAGCAGTTCTTC. This chain links TRBV10-1 with TRBJ2-1, with TRBD2 matching over 7 bases. V was clipped by 1 base and J by 7 bases; unmatched bases: 7. The V gene's germline CDR1 is WNHNN and CDR2 SYGVQD (reference sequence). The CDR3 is made up of 15 amino acids.